These 17 T cell receptor beta chains came from one sample sequenced in a study of shared clonotypes between healthy human individuals. This table comes from immunoSEQ multiplex PCR, and its TCRdb copy is limited to in-frame clones, with some not included. The repertoire holds millions of clones, with 85% to 95% as singletons. Sequences were obtained from naive CD4+ T cells sorted from blood. Subset: CD45RA+ positively selected. The receptors were gathered from a man between 18 and 35 years old in good health.

The V call is TRBV10-3, the J call TRBJ2-3; 10 nucleotides align to TRBD2. The length of the CDR3 is 15 residues. Unmatched junction bases numbered 7, after V lost 6 bases and J lost 4 bases. Germline CDR1 and CDR2: ENHRY and SYGVKD. CDR3 nucleotide sequence: TGTGCCATCAGACAAGCGGGAGGGGAAGCAGATACGCAGTATTTT. Translated: CAIRQAGGEADTQYF.

V is TRBV6-1 and J is TRBJ2-1, with TRBD2 matching 7 bases. There are 16 residues in the CDR3. From germline, CDR1 is MNHNS and CDR2 SASEGT. V shed 0 bases and J 5 bases; nucleotides not matched to a gene: 7. The CDR3 nucleotides are TGTGCCAGCAGTGAAGCGGCCAGCGGGACCCACAATGAGCAGTTCTTC. It encodes CASSEAASGTHNEQFF.

The rearrangement joins TRBV28 to TRBJ2-2; maybe TRBD1 (5 bases). The CDR3 contains 14 residues. The V end was cut by 6 bases, the J end by 2 bases, with 10 bases between. Germline assignment: CDR1 MDHEN and CDR2 SYDVKM. The CDR3 here is CASSPDRNTGELFF. The CDR3 DNA reads TGTGCCAGCAGCCCCGACAGAAACACCGGGGAGCTGTTTTTT.

The chain uses TRBV5-6 and TRBJ2-7; possibly TRBD1 for D (6 bases). Looked up from germline, CDR1 is SGHDT and CDR2 is YYEEEE. This CDR3 is 14 amino acids long. Trimming pared 3 bases from V and 1 base from J, leaving 11 bases between. Written as DNA, the CDR3 is TGTGCCAGCAGCTCAGGACAGCTTTCCTACGAGCAGTACTTC. Amino acids: CASSSGQLSYEQYF.

The CDR3 loop is CASSPSHFSYEQYF. In nucleotides, the CDR3 is TGTGCCAGCAGTCCAAGCCACTTCTCCTACGAGCAGTACTTC. The chain employs TRBV6-5 and TRBJ2-7; D is uncertain. Germline CDR1 is MNHEY and CDR2 is SVGAGI. The CDR3 extends over 14 amino acids. V lost 5 bases and J 0 bases, leaving 11 bases between the germline ends.

The chain employs TRBV21-1 and TRBJ2-5. TRBV21-1 is labeled a pseudogene. The CDR3 runs to 13 residues. The CDR3 DNA follows: TGTGCCAGACTGGGACCCCAAGGCGAGACCCAGTACTTC. Encoded protein: CARLGPQGETQYF.

This clone occurred once. The chain employs TRBV7-3 and TRBJ2-7; the D gene is possibly TRBD2 (6 bases). Germline CDR1 and CDR2: SGHTA and FQGTGA. The V end lost 5 bases, the J end lost 7 bases, and 15 bases lay between the germline ends. This CDR3 spans 13 amino acids. The CDR3 nucleotides are TGTGCCAGCAGCACCGGACCCGGGGGAGAGCAGTACTTC. Protein: CASSTGPGGEQYF.

The chain has TRBV7-2 and TRBJ1-1; TRBD1 matches at 7 bases. V shed 4 bases, J shed 0 bases, and the junction held 5 bases outside the gene matches. The CDR3 extends over 15 amino acids. Germline CDR1 and CDR2: SGHTA and FQGNSA. CDR3 in DNA: TGTGCCAGCAGCTATGCAGGGGGGCTGAACACTGAAGCTTTCTTT. Its translation is CASSYAGGLNTEAFF.

This clone appeared once. J is TRBJ1-1 and V is TRBV5-4; no clear D gene. Germline lookup yields CDR1 SGHNT and CDR2 YYREEE (reference sequence). Trimming took off 0 bases at V and 1 base at J, with 7 bases between the two ends. This CDR3 has 14 residues. The CDR3 sequence is CASSLAWGNTEAFF. CDR3 bases: TGTGCCAGCAGCTTGGCCTGGGGGAACACTGAAGCTTTCTTT.

The J gene is TRBJ2-5, the V gene TRBV30; the D is unclear. The V end was cut by 5 bases, the J end by 2 bases, with 15 bases between. The germline V gene encodes CDR1 GTSNPN and CDR2 SVGIG (reference sequence). This CDR3 comprises 14 residues. The CDR3 bases are TGTGCCTGGGGGTTCAAGGGAAATCAAGAGACCCAGTACTTC. Its protein is CAWGFKGNQETQYF.

The chain carries TRBV7-9 and TRBJ1-1; D unclear. The CDR3 consists of 13 residues. V was shortened by 3 bases and J by 2 bases, with 7 bases between the two germline ends. Germline V gives CDR1 SEHNR, CDR2 FQNEAQ (reference sequence). This chain's CDR3 is CASSLEYNTEAFF. The DNA of the CDR3 is TGTGCCAGCAGCTTGGAATATAACACTGAAGCTTTCTTT. The whole variable domain, filled in from reference TRBV7-9 and TRBJ1-1, reads DTGVSQNPRHKITKRGQNVTFRCDPISEHNRLYWYRQTLGQGPEFLTYFQNEAQLEKSRLLSDRFSAERPKGSFSTLEIQRTEQGDSAMYLCASSLEYNTEAFFGQGTRLTVV.

Turning to this clone: The same CDR3 also results from other DNA sequences found in this sample. The chain recombines TRBV9 with TRBJ1-2; 8 positions agree with TRBD1. V lost 3 bases to trimming and J lost 2 bases; unmatched junction nucleotides: 3. In germline, CDR1 is SGDLS, CDR2 YYNGEE. The CDR3 is 14 residues long. The CDR3 bases are TGTGCCAGCAGCGCCGGGACAGGAAACTATGGCTACACCTTC. The encoded protein is CASSAGTGNYGYTF. The variable domain in full, with the rest retrieved from reference TRBV9 and TRBJ1-2, is DSGVTQTPKHLITATGQRVTLRCSPRSGDLSVYWYQQSLDQGLQFLIQYYNGEERAKGNILERFSAQQFPDLHSELNLSSLELGDSALYFCASSAGTGNYGYTFGSGTRLTVV.

The rearrangement links TRBV6-1 to TRBJ2-1; D is uncertain. V lost 5 bases and J lost 10, with 15 bases in between. Germline V lookup: CDR1 MNHNS, CDR2 SASEGT. The CDR3 runs to 13 residues. This CDR3 is CASSPHSSGEQFF. CDR3 coding DNA: TGTGCCAGCAGTCCCCATAGCTCCGGGGAGCAGTTCTTC.

The rearrangement joins TRBV6-1 to TRBJ2-7; D gene unclear. The germline V and J ends were trimmed by 2 bases and 5 bases, with 10 bases remaining between them. The CDR3 has 13 amino acids. Germline V gene data show CDR1 as MNHNS and CDR2 as SASEGT. The CDR3 nucleotides are TGTGCCAGCAGTGAACTGGGTAGGAACGAGCAGTACTTC. This translates into CASSELGRNEQYF.

This chain connects TRBV4-1 to TRBJ1-4, with a weak D call TRBD1 (6 bases). From germline, CDR1 is MGHRA and CDR2 YSYEKL. This CDR3 has 17 amino acids. The germline V and J ends were trimmed by 3 bases and 8 bases, with 22 bases remaining between them. The CDR3 DNA reads TGCGCCAGCAGCCAGGGGGCAGACATGACTCCCTGGGAAAAACTGTTTTTT. Its translation: CASSQGADMTPWEKLFF.

The gene calls are TRBV10-3 and TRBJ1-1, with D possibly being TRBD1 (5 bases). V was clipped by 3 bases and J by 0 bases, with 11 bases between them. Germline loops: CDR1 ENHRY, CDR2 SYGVKD. The CDR3 runs to 15 residues. The CDR3 reads CAISEVRAMNTEAFF. In DNA, the CDR3 is TGTGCCATCAGTGAAGTCAGGGCCATGAACACTGAAGCTTTCTTT.

The V call is TRBV2, the J call TRBJ1-1; D remains unclear. Deletions cut 8 bases from V and 6 bases from J, with 7 bases between. The CDR3 has 10 residues. Per germline, CDR1 SNHLY and CDR2 FYNNEI. The CDR3 here is CASLVPEAFF. The DNA for the CDR3 is TGTGCCAGCCTTGTCCCTGAAGCTTTCTTT.